The clone carrying this T cell receptor beta chain was observed once. V gave up 6 bases and J gave up 4 bases; unmatched junction bases: 10. Germline V gene sequence: CDR1 MNHEY, CDR2 SVGAGI. The CDR3 is 15 amino acids. These data belong to a study of blood T cell repertoires in COVID-19. The authors' processing: Amplification from reference gene primers served as the basis for estimated nucleated cell counts. The method was immunoSEQ multiplex PCR; TCRdb's version includes in-frame clones alone and lacks a portion of them. That table furnishes V, J and clone size, whereas the DNA furnished D and trimming. The sample holds about 280,000 clones; roughly 90% are singletons and the top ten take 0.85% to 0.95%.

The receptor was isolated from a middle-aged woman who had recovered from COVID-19. The J gene is TRBJ2-5, the V gene TRBV6-5; 8 nucleotides align to TRBD2. The source material was peripheral blood. The DNA of the CDR3 is TGTGCCAGCAGAACGGGGGGGAGCAGGGGAGAGACCCAGTACTTC. It is translated as CASRTGGSRGETQYF.